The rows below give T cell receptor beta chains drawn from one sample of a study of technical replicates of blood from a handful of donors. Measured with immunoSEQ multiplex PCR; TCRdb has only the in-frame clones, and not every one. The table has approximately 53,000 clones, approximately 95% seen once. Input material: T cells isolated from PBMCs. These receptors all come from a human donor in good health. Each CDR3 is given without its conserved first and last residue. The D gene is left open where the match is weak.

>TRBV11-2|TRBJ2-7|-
ASTVSRGPAYEQY
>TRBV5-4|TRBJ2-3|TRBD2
ASLAGRERSDTQY
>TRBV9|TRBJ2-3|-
ASSIRLGDTQY
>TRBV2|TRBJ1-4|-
ARREELNEKLF
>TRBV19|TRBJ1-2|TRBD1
ASAEQGALYGYT
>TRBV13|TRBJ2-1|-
ASSLETHNEQF
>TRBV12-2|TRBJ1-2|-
ASRLDSVRRKSYGYT
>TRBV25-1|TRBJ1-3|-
ASSAETAYSGNTIY
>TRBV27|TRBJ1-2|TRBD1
ASSLLLGTGAEGYT
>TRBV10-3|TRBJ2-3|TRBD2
AISVGLAGGSTDTQY
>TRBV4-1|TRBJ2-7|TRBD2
ASSQNPSGSYEQY
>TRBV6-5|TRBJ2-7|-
ASRFGQNHYEQY
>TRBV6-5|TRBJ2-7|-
ASSRGLLAVAQY
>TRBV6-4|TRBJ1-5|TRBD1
ASRPGGARQPQH
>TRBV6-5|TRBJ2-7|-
ASSTAYEQY
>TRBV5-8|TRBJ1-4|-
ASSSTEKLF
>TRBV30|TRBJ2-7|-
AGSSFSPYEQY
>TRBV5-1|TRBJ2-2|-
ASSFLQEYTGELF
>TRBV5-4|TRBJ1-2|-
ASSLGPALYGYT
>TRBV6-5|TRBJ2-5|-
ASSYGQAQETQY
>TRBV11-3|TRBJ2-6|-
ASILSGANVLT
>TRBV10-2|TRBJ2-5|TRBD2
ASRAGGAKETQY